The 5 T cell receptor beta chains below all came from one sample that was sequenced in a study of low-dose radiotherapy and immunotherapy resistance in tumors. Time point here: after trial treatment. Indicated treatment: LDRT plus nivolumab, ipilimumab, low-dose cyclophosphamide and aspirin (RACIN trial). First-strand cDNA relied on TRAV- and TRBV-specific primers spanning alpha and beta chains. A roughly 20-cycle PCR with a constant-region primer and V-primer adapter amplified TCRs. TCRdb called the reads again in MiXCR, with one record for every CDR3 protein. The table includes tens of thousands of distinct CDR3 sequences, about a sixth detected once. The sequencing used PBMCs, collected after low-dose radiotherapy plus immunotherapy. The receptors come from a male donor with prostate cancer.

This clonotype was seen many times. The chain joins TRBV21-1 to TRBJ2-7; the tabulated D call, TRBD2, remains unverified against the DNA. TRBV21-1 is an annotated pseudogene. The CDR3 length is 19 residues. This CDR3 is CASSKIKFGTSGSSYEQYF. CDR3 sequence (DNA): TGTGCCAGCAGCAAAATAAAGTTCGGGACTAGCGGGTCCTCCTACGAGCAGTACTTC.

In its sample, this clonotype was seen many times. The CDR3 region has the DNA TGCAGCGTTGCGGGACTAGCAGATACGCAGTATTTT. It codes for CSVAGLADTQYF. The V call is TRBV29-1, the J call TRBJ2-3, with TRBD2 identical over 8 bases. The V gene's germline CDR1 is SQVTM and CDR2 ANQGSEA. Trimming cost V 4 bases and J 4 bases; bases outside gene matches: 1. The CDR3 spans 12 residues.

A word on this clonotype: A far larger clone is off by one base, so a read error is likely. The V and J genes are TRBV23-1 and TRBJ2-1, with D tentatively TRBD1 or TRBD2 (5 bases each). TRBV23-1 is an ORF; its function is uncertain. V dropped 4 bases and J dropped 13 bases, with 8 bases sitting between them. The CDR3 covers 10 residues. The CDR3 protein is CASSRGTQFF. In DNA form, the CDR3 reads TGCGCCAGCAGTCGAGGGACCCAGTTCTTC.

As regards this clonotype: This likely reflects a read error, since a far larger clone is one base away. The chain recombines TRBV28 with TRBJ2-1; 9 nucleotides align to TRBD2. The CDR3 is 15 residues long. Germline V gene sequence: CDR1 MDHEN, CDR2 SYDVKM. Trimming at V came to 4 bases and at J to 10 bases, leaving 11 bases not matched to a gene. CDR3 protein: CASSSGGGGIYEQFF. The CDR3 DNA is TGTGCCAGCAGTTCCGGCGGGGGGGGCATCTACGAGCAGTTCTTC.

This clonotype was recorded many times. The chain couples TRBV5-5 to TRBJ1-2, with 7 bases fitting TRBD1. Trimming cost V 4 bases and J 5 bases; bases outside gene matches: 8. The CDR3 length is 14 residues. Germline V gives CDR1 SGHKS, CDR2 YYEKEE (reference sequence). The CDR3 loop reads CASSGGQVDYGYTF. DNA for the CDR3: TGTGCCAGCAGCGGAGGACAGGTTGATTATGGCTACACCTTC. Together with reference TRBV5-5 and TRBJ1-2, the CDR3 gives the full variable domain: DAGVTQSPTHLIKTRGQQVTLRCSPISGHKSVSWYQQVLGQGPQFIFQYYEKEERGRGNFPDRFSARQFPNYSSELNVNALLLGDSALYLCASSGGQVDYGYTFGSGTRLTVV.